These 4 T cell receptor beta chains originate from one sample sequenced in a study of beta chain features in type 1 diabetes. Of the isolated RNA, all was reverse transcribed, and so the sequenced material was expressed TCRB transcripts. Clones were sequenced by immunoSEQ multiplex PCR, and TCRdb holds only the in-frame ones, with some missing. The top ten hold approximately 0.011% of the sample, which has a few hundred thousand clones, around 13% seen once. Findings and caveats of the study: Type 1 diabetes patients had moderately but significantly shorter TCRB CDR3s in all four CD4+ subsets.

No cognate antigen is known for these TCRs. Sequencing used naive CD4+ T cells from blood. These TCRs come from a woman aged 18-35 years with type 1 diabetes.

This sequence joins TRBV7-8 and TRBJ1-5; no clear D. V lost 0 bases, J lost 9 bases, and 9 bases lay in between. Germline V lookup: CDR1 SGHVS, CDR2 FQNEAQ. This CDR3 is built from 13 residues. Here the CDR3 reads CASSLAEDGPQHF. The CDR3 nucleotides are TGTGCCAGCAGCTTAGCGGAGGATGGGCCCCAGCATTTT.

This clone appeared a few times. CDR3 loop: CASSLDTGLANVLTF. The CDR3 DNA reads TGTGCCAGCAGCTTAGATACAGGGTTAGCCAACGTCCTGACTTTC. The chain recombines TRBV11-2 with TRBJ2-6; D might be TRBD1 (6 bases). Germline lookup yields CDR1 SGHAT and CDR2 FQNNGV. The CDR3 is 15 residues long. The V end was cut by 0 bases, the J end by 7 bases, with 10 bases between.

This chain uses TRBV15 with TRBJ1-6; no clear D. Trimming pared 1 base from V and 8 bases from J, leaving 9 bases between. The CDR3 runs to 14 residues. Per germline, CDR1 LNHNV and CDR2 YYDKDF (reference sequence). The CDR3 loop reads CATSRGGFDSPLHF. The CDR3 nucleotides are TGTGCCACCAGCAGAGGAGGGTTTGATTCACCCCTCCACTTT. The entire variable domain, with the rest obtained from reference TRBV15 and TRBJ1-6, is as follows: DAMVIQNPRYQVTQFGKPVTLSCSQTLNHNVMYWYQQKSSQAPKLLFHYYDKDFNNEADTPDNFQSRRPNTSFCFLDIRSPGLGDTAMYLCATSRGGFDSPLHFGNGTRLTVT.

The genes are TRBV28 and TRBJ2-1; 10 bases fit TRBD2. After removal of 4 bases from V and 3 bases from J, the junction contained 6 bases not matched to a gene. The germline gives CDR1 MDHEN, CDR2 SYDVKM. CDR3 length: 16 residues. The CDR3, as DNA: TGTGCCAGCAGTTCCTCCGGGACTAGCGACTACAATGAGCAGTTCTTC. Its protein is CASSSSGTSDYNEQFF.